This entry describes one T cell receptor beta chain. Its target is unknown. The CDR3 spans 15 residues. Trimming removed 4 bases from V and 0 bases from J, with 11 bases in between. Per the germline V gene, CDR1 is SGHNT and CDR2 is YYREEE (reference sequence). The source of the sample is a study of T cell responses to AZD1222 COVID-19 vaccine. Study-wide findings and caveats: White British ancestry dominated among donors, who included more females, and clonal diversity was possibly underestimated.

Measured with immunoSEQ multiplex PCR; TCRdb has only the in-frame clones, and not every one. The table shows 110,000 to 150,000 clones, with over 90% occurring only once. The V call is TRBV5-4, the J call TRBJ2-4; tentative D call: TRBD1 (6 bases). The material sequenced was peripheral blood, taken on day 0 of AZD1222 vaccination. The sequence came from an adult in good health. In nucleotides, the CDR3 is TGTGCCAGCAGCCGGACAGCTGTAGCCAAAAACATTCAGTACTTC. Translated, it gives CASSRTAVAKNIQYF.